What follows are 13 T cell receptor beta chains derived from one specimen sequenced in a study of blood T cell repertoires in COVID-19. The protocol was immunoSEQ multiplex PCR, while the TCRdb copy is restricted to in-frame clones and leaves out a portion. In the table there are about 120,000 clones, roughly nine tenths of which are singletons. The material sequenced was peripheral blood. The receptors shown here come from a man between 65 and 85 years old with active or convalescent COVID-19.

This clone appeared once. The rearrangement joins TRBV19 to TRBJ2-2; 13 positions match TRBD2. CDR1 and CDR2 from the germline V gene are LNHDA and SQIVND (reference sequence). J lost 4 bases, V lost 8 bases, and 10 bases had no gene match. This CDR3 comprises 17 residues. The CDR3 DNA is TGTGCCAGTGTTACTCGGACTAGCGGGAGTGGCACCGGGGAGCTGTTTTTT. Its translation is CASVTRTSGSGTGELFF. The full variable domain, its missing parts supplied by reference TRBV19 and TRBJ2-2, is DGGITQSPKYLFRKEGQNVTLSCEQNLNHDAMYWYRQDPGQGLRLIYYSQIVNDFQKGDIAEGYSVSREKKESFPLTVTSAQKNPTAFYLCASVTRTSGSGTGELFFGEGSRLTVL.

The rearrangement links TRBV9 to TRBJ1-6; D is undetermined. There are 14 residues in the CDR3. Germline lookup yields CDR1 SGDLS and CDR2 YYNGEE. Between the trimmed V and J ends, which lost 0 bases and 7 bases, there was a span of 8 bases. The CDR3 sequence: CASSVGPLNSPLHF. The CDR3 bases are TGTGCCAGCAGCGTAGGGCCCTTAAATTCACCCCTCCACTTT.

The chain joins TRBV19 to TRBJ1-1; possible D gene TRBD1, 5 bases. The germline gives CDR1 LNHDA, CDR2 SQIVND (reference sequence). This CDR3 has 15 residues. V gave up 1 base and J gave up 1 base, with 10 bases separating them. The CDR3 region is CASSIGGDWNTEAFF. For the CDR3, the DNA is TGTGCCAGTAGTATAGGGGGGGACTGGAACACTGAAGCTTTCTTT.

The chain combines TRBV5-6 with TRBJ2-7; D not resolved. The germline V and J ends were trimmed by 0 bases and 6 bases, with 13 bases remaining between them. The CDR3 has 14 amino acids. Germline values: CDR1 SGHDT, CDR2 YYEEEE. The CDR3 protein is CASSLVSLTGEQYF. The DNA for the CDR3 is TGTGCCAGCAGCTTGGTTAGTCTTACCGGCGAGCAGTACTTC.

V usage is TRBV28 and J usage is TRBJ2-1, with D possibly being TRBD2 (5 bases). This CDR3 has 17 amino acids. V lost 5 bases to trimming and J lost 0 bases, with 17 bases between them. Per germline, CDR1 MDHEN and CDR2 SYDVKM. CDR3 bases: TGTGCCAGCAGTCTACCACCGCGGGTTATCTCCTACAATGAGCAGTTCTTC. This sequence encodes CASSLPPRVISYNEQFF.

The chain combines TRBV27 with TRBJ1-5; TRBD1 agrees at 8 bases. This CDR3 contains 14 residues. Trimming cost V 6 bases and J 3 bases; bases outside gene matches: 4. Germline V gene lookup returns CDR1 MNHEY and CDR2 SMNVEV (reference sequence). DNA of the CDR3: TGTGCCAGCAGCCGACAGGGGACCAATCAGCCCCAGCATTTT. Translated: CASSRQGTNQPQHF.

The V gene is TRBV3-1 (or the pseudogene TRBV3-2), the J gene TRBJ2-2, with TRBD1 identical over 10 bases. V was clipped by 1 base and J by 6 bases; unmatched bases: 5. The CDR3 totals 16 residues. Germline CDR1 is LGHDT and CDR2 is YNNKEL (reference sequence). DNA of the CDR3: TGTGCCAGCAGCCAAGGAACCGGGACAGGGGCCGGGGAGCTGTTTTTT. Protein sequence: CASSQGTGTGAGELFF.

This chain connects TRBV29-1 to TRBJ1-2; TRBD1 matches at 10 bases. The trim removed 5 bases at V and 5 bases at J, leaving 5 bases unmatched. In germline, CDR1 is SQVTM, CDR2 ANQGSEA. The CDR3 has 13 residues. CDR3 coding DNA: TGCAGCGTTATGACAGGGGGCGGGTATGGCTACACCTTC. Protein sequence: CSVMTGGGYGYTF. The entire variable domain, with the rest obtained from reference TRBV29-1 and TRBJ1-2, is as follows: SAVISQKPSRDICQRGTSLTIQCQVDSQVTMMFWYRQQPGQSLTLIATANQGSEATYESGFVIDKFPISRPNLTFSTLTVSNMSPEDSSIYLCSVMTGGGYGYTFGSGTRLTVV.

The V and J genes are TRBV2 and TRBJ1-1; 10 nucleotides line up with TRBD1. V shed 7 bases, J shed 11 bases, and the junction held 7 bases outside the gene matches. Germline CDR1 reads SNHLY; CDR2 reads FYNNEI. The CDR3 is made up of 12 amino acids. The CDR3 DNA reads as TGTGCCAGCAACGACAGGGGGCTTGAGGCTTTCTTT. It yields the protein CASNDRGLEAFF.

The V gene is TRBV18, the J gene TRBJ1-2; 9 nucleotides align to TRBD1. V gave up 4 bases and J gave up 6 bases; unmatched junction bases: 9. There are 15 residues in the CDR3. In germline, CDR1 is KGHSH, CDR2 LQKENI. The CDR3 DNA reads TGTGCCAGCTCACGGACAGGGGCAGGGGGCAATGGCTACACCTTC. Its translation: CASSRTGAGGNGYTF.

This clone came up once. The V gene is TRBV18, the J gene TRBJ2-7, with 10 bases aligning to TRBD2. Germline V gene data show CDR1 as KGHSH and CDR2 as LQKENI. Trimming at V came to 0 bases and at J to 2 bases, leaving 4 bases not matched to a gene. This CDR3 comprises 16 residues. This CDR3 reads CASSPPSSGSPYEQYF. The CDR3 DNA sequence: TGTGCCAGCTCACCACCGTCTAGCGGGAGTCCCTACGAGCAGTACTTC.

The V call is TRBV14, the J call TRBJ1-1; D remains unclear. V lost 5 bases, J lost 4 bases, and 8 bases lay in between. The CDR3 contains 12 residues. Per germline, CDR1 SGHDN and CDR2 FVKESK. Here the CDR3 reads CASSYSITEAFF. The CDR3 DNA is TGTGCCAGCAGCTACAGTATCACTGAAGCTTTCTTT.

The CDR3 is CASTTVRGNSPLHF. In DNA form, the CDR3 reads TGTGCCAGCACCACCGTAAGGGGTAATTCACCCCTCCACTTT. This chain joins TRBV27 and TRBJ1-6; possible D gene TRBD1, 5 bases. Germline CDR1 reads MNHEY; CDR2 reads SMNVEV (reference sequence). V was clipped by 7 bases and J by 6 bases, with 13 bases between them. The CDR3 spans 14 residues.